The T cell receptor beta chain described here comes from a study of blood T cell repertoires in COVID-19. Study in general: Some COVID-19 samples were acute and others convalescent; all came from the United States, Italy and Spain. Sources were T cells, B-cell-depleted T cells, or PBMCs; the material itself was cDNA or gDNA.

Authors' data handling: Amplification of reference gene primers provided the estimated nucleated cell counts. TCRdb's copy holds only in-frame clones and misses some; the assay was immunoSEQ multiplex PCR. The D gene and trimming were derived from the DNA, and the V and J assignments and clone size from that table. The sample consists of 97,000 or so clones, approximately 86% of them appearing once. Recruited during active infection, patients (from Seattle) were subsequently followed longitudinally. The CDR3 totals 13 residues. Trimming left V 0 bases short and J 9 bases short, with 12 bases between. Germline V CDR1 and CDR2: LNHNV, YYDKDF (reference sequence).

The gene calls are TRBV15 and TRBJ2-7; D not certain. The sequencing input was peripheral blood. This receptor was obtained from a woman aged 45-60 years with COVID-19, enrolled during active disease. CDR3 sequence: CATSRETVSGQYF. In DNA, the CDR3 is TGTGCCACCAGCAGAGAAACGGTCTCGGGGCAGTACTTC. Supplemented by reference TRBV15 and TRBJ2-7, the full variable domain reads DAMVIQNPRYQVTQFGKPVTLSCSQTLNHNVMYWYQQKSSQAPKLLFHYYDKDFNNEADTPDNFQSRRPNTSFCFLDIRSPGLGDTAMYLCATSRETVSGQYFGPGTRLTVT.